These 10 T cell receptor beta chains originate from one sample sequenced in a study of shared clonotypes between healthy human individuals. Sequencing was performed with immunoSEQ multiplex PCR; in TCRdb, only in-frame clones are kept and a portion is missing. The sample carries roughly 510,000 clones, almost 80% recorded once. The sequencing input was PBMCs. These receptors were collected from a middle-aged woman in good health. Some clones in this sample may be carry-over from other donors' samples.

CDR3 bases: TGTGCCATCAGTGGGACAGGGGACTGGGAGACCCAGTACTTC. Residues: CAISGTGDWETQYF. The chain is built from TRBV10-3 and TRBJ2-5, with TRBD1 matching over 9 bases. The trim removed 4 bases at V and 5 bases at J, leaving 5 bases unmatched. The germline CDR1 and CDR2 sequences are ENHRY and SYGVKD. This CDR3 comprises 14 residues.

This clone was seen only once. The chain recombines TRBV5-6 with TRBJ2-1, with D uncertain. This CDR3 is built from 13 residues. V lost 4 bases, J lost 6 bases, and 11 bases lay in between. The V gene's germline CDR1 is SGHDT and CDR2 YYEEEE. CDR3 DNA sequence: TGTGCCAGCAGCCCCGTTGTGAGCAATGAGCAGTTCTTC. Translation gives CASSPVVSNEQFF.

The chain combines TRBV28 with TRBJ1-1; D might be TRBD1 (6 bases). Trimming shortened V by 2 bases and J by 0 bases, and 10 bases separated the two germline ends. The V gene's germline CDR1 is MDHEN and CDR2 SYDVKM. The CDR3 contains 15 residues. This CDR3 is CASSLRRGLNTEAFF. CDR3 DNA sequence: TGTGCCAGCAGTTTACGCAGGGGACTGAACACTGAAGCTTTCTTT.

The CDR3 loop is CASSGEGGTGNTIYF. CDR3 bases: TGCGCCAGCTCCGGGGAGGGTGGAACTGGAAACACCATATATTTT. The rearrangement links TRBV5-1 to TRBJ1-3; D uncertain. This CDR3 has 15 residues. Germline CDR1 reads SGHRS; CDR2 reads YFSETQ. V was pared by 7 bases and J by 2 bases, with 16 bases between.

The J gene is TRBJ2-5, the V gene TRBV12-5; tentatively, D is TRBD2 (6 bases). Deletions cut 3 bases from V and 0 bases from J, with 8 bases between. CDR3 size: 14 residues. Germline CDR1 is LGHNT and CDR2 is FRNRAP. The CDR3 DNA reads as TGTGCTAGTGGTTTTAGCGGTTACCAAGAGACCCAGTACTTC. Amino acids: CASGFSGYQETQYF.

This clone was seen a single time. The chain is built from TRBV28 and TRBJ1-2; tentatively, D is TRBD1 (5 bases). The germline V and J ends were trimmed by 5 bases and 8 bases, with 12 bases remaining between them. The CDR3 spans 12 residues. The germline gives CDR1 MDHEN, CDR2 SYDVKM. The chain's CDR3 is CASSMFRVGYTF. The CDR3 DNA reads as TGTGCCAGCAGTATGTTCAGGGTAGGCTACACCTTC.

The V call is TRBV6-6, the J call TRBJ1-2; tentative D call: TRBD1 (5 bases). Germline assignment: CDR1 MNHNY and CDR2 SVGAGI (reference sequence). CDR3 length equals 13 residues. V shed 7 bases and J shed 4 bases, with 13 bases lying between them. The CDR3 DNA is TGTGCCAGCAACGACGGGACGGTCTATGGCTACACCTTC. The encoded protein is CASNDGTVYGYTF.

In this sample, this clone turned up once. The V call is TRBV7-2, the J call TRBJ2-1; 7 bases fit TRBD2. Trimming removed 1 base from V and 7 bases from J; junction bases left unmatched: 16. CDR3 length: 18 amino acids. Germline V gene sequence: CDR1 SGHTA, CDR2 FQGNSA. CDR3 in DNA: TGTGCCAGCAGCTTAGTGGGGTCCTTAGGCGGGAGTGGTAATGAGCAGTTCTTC. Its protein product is CASSLVGSLGGSGNEQFF.

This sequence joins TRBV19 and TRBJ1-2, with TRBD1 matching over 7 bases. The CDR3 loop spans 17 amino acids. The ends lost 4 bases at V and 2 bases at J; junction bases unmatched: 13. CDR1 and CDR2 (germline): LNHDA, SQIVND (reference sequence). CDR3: CASSTGRTARGNYGYTF. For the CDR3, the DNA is TGTGCCAGTAGTACGGGAAGGACAGCCAGGGGGAACTATGGCTACACCTTC.

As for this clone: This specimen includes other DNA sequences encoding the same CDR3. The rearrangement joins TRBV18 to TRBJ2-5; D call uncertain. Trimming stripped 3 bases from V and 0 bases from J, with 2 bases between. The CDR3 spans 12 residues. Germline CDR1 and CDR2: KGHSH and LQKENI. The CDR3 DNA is TGTGCCAGCTCACCCTACCAAGAGACCCAGTACTTC. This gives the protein CASSPYQETQYF.